This T cell receptor (beta chain) was observed in a study of T-cell memory formation after mild COVID-19. TCRdb used MiXCR to reprocess the 5' RACE reads, holding one entry per CDR3 protein. The sample includes hundreds of thousands of distinct CDR3 sequences, about 23% of them seen just once. The sample holds a few counts of this clonotype. As yet, its antigen is unknown. The CDR3 extends over 15 amino acids. The V segment lost 4 bases and the J segment 3 bases; nucleotides outside the gene matches: 9. Germline V gives CDR1 SGHRS, CDR2 YFSETQ. General study results and limits: Among clones peaking at day 37 in the second wave, SARS-CoV-2 specificity remained unconfirmed. Pre-infection memory harbored some responding clones, suggesting cross-reactive memory joined.

This chain links TRBV5-1 with TRBJ2-7, with 8 bases fitting TRBD2. The sequence was obtained from an adult woman who had mild COVID-19 (a few samples of this study predate the infection). Cell type and time point are not known. Sequencing was carried out using PBMCs or a T cell subset sorted from them (not recorded which). The CDR3 sequence: CASSLLAGRVYEQYF. The CDR3 DNA reads as TGCGCCAGCAGCCTGTTAGCGGGGAGAGTCTACGAGCAGTACTTC.